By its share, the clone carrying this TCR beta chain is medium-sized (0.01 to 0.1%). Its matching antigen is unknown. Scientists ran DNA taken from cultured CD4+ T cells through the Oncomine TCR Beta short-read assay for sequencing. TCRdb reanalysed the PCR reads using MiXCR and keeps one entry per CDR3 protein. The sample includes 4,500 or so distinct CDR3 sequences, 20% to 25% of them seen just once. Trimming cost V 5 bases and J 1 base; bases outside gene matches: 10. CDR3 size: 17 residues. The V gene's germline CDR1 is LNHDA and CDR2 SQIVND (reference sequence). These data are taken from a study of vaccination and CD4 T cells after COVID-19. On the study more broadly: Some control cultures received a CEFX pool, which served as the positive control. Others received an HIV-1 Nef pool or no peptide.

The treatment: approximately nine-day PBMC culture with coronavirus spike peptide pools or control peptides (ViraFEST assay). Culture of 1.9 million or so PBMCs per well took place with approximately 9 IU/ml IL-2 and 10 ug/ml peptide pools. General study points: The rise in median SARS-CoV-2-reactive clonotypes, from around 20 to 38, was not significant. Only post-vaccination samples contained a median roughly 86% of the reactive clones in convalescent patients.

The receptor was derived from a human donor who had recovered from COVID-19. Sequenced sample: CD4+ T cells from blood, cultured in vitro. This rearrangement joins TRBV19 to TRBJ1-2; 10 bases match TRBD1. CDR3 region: CASSPKGTGALNYGYTF. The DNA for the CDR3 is TGTGCCAGTAGTCCCAAGGGGACAGGGGCCCTTAACTATGGCTACACCTTC.